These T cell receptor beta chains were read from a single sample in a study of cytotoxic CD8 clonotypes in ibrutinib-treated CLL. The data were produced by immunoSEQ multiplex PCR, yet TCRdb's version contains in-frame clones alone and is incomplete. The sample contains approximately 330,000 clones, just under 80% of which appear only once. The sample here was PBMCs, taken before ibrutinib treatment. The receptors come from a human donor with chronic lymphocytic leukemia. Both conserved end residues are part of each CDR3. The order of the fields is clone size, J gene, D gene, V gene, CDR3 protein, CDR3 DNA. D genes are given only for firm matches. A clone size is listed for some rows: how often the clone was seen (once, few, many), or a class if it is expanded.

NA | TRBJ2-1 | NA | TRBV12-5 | CASGSEGQQYNEQFF | TGTGCTAGTGGCTCCGAGGGCCAGCAGTACAATGAGCAGTTCTTC
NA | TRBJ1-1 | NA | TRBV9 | CASSPGQGWIEAFF | TGTGCCAGCAGCCCCGGCCAGGGATGGATTGAAGCTTTCTTT
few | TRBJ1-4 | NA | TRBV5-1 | CASGRDQNEKLFF | TGCGCCAGCGGAAGGGACCAAAATGAAAAACTGTTTTTT
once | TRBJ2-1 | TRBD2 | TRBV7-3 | CASSFSGGNEQFF | TGTGCCAGCAGCTTTAGCGGGGGTAATGAGCAGTTCTTC
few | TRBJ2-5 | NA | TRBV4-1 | CASSQDGTPGWETQYF | TGCGCCAGCAGCCAAGACGGGACTCCCGGTTGGGAGACCCAGTACTTC
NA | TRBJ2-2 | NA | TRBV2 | CASSDRGPGAGELFF | TGTGCCAGCAGTGACCGGGGCCCCGGGGCCGGGGAGCTGTTTTTT
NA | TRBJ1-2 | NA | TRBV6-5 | CASSGGFYYGYTF | TGTGCCAGCAGTGGGGGGTTTTACTATGGCTACACCTTC
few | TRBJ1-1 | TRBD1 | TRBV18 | CASSPRTGENTEAFF | TGTGCCAGCTCACCACGTACAGGGGAGAACACTGAAGCTTTCTTT
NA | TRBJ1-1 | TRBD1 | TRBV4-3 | CASSQDPRQGTEAFF | TGCGCCAGCAGCCAAGATCCAAGACAGGGCACTGAAGCTTTCTTT
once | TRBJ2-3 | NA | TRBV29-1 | CSVSKRLRTDTQYF | TGCAGCGTTAGTAAACGGTTACGCACAGATACGCAGTATTTT
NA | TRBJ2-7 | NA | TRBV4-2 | CASSQLGLQSYEQYF | TGTGCCAGCAGCCAACTAGGACTCCAATCCTACGAGCAGTACTTC
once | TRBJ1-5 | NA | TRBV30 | CAWSRGGDQPQHF | TGTGCCTGGAGTCGAGGGGGTGATCAGCCCCAGCATTTT
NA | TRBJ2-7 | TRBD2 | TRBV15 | CATSRSPGWRECYEQYF | TGTGCCACCAGCAGATCGCCGGGGTGGCGGGAGTGTTACGAGCAGTACTTC
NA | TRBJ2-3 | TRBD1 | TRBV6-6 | CASSSPGQQRDTQYF | TGTGCCAGCAGTTCACCGGGACAGCAAAGAGATACGCAGTATTTT
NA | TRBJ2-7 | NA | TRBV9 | CASSAVGGGYEQYF | TGTGCCAGCAGCGCAGTCGGAGGAGGCTACGAGCAGTACTTC
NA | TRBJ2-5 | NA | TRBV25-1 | CASSEYREGDQETQYF | TGTGCCAGCAGTGAATACAGGGAAGGGGACCAAGAGACCCAGTACTTC
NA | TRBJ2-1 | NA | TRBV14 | CASSQELDSPEQFF | TGTGCCAGCAGCCAAGAATTAGATTCCCCTGAGCAGTTCTTC
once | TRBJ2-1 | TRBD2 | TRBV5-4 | CASSLGTGTNYNEQFF | TGTGCCAGCAGCTTGGGTACCGGGACTAACTACAATGAGCAGTTCTTC
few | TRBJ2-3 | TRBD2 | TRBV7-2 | CASSRSGGWDTQYF | TGTGCCAGCAGCCGCAGCGGGGGGTGGGATACGCAGTATTTT
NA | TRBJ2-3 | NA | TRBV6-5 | CATKRPGTDTQYF | TGTGCCACTAAGCGACCGGGCACAGATACGCAGTATTTT
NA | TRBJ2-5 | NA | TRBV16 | CASSQTSLGETQYF | TGTGCCAGCAGCCAGACTAGTCTAGGGGAGACCCAGTACTTC
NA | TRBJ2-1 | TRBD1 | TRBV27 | CASSRDRAVNEQFF | TGTGCCAGCAGCCGGGACAGGGCGGTTAATGAGCAGTTCTTC
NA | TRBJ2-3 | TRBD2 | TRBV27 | CASSLTLARAGVGTDTQYF | TGTGCCAGCAGTTTAACCTTAGCGCGAGCGGGAGTTGGCACAGATACGCAGTATTTT
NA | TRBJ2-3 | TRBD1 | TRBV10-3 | CAISGIGGPTDTQYF | TGTGCCATCAGTGGGATAGGGGGCCCCACAGATACGCAGTATTTT
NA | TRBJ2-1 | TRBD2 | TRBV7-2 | CASSKLSGRAHNEQFF | TGTGCCAGCAGCAAACTCAGCGGGAGGGCCCACAATGAGCAGTTCTTC
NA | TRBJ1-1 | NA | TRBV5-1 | CASSLDGRNTEAFF | TGCGCCAGCAGCTTGGACGGAAGGAACACTGAAGCTTTCTTT
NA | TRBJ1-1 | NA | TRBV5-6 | CASSLYNTEAFF | TGTGCCAGCAGCTTATATAACACTGAAGCTTTCTTT
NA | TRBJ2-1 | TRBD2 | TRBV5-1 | CASSLRTSGISYNEQFF | TGCGCCAGCAGCCTCCGGACTAGCGGGATATCCTACAATGAGCAGTTCTTC
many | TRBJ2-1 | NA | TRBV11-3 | CASSLGGVNEQFF | TGTGCCAGCAGCTTGGGGGGTGTCAATGAGCAGTTCTTC
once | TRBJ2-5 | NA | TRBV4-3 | CASSQEWGGVETQYF | TGCGCCAGCAGCCAAGAGTGGGGGGGCGTAGAGACCCAGTACTTC
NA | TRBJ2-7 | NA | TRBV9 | CASSVYPGDTYEQYF | TGTGCCAGCAGCGTCTATCCAGGGGACACCTACGAGCAGTACTTC
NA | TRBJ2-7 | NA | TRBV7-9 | CASSQSSYEQYF | TGTGCCAGCAGCCAGAGCTCCTACGAGCAGTACTTC
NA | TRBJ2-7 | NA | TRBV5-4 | CASSSNYEQYF | TGTGCCAGCAGCTCCAACTACGAGCAGTACTTC
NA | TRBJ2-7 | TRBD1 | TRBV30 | CAWGTGTGFYEQYF | TGTGCCTGGGGCACCGGGACAGGGTTCTACGAGCAGTACTTC
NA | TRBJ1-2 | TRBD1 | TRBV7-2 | CASSLTRGGGYTF | TGTGCCAGCAGCTTGACCAGGGGGGGTGGCTACACCTTC
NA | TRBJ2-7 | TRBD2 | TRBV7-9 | CASSPTIKTSGASYEQYF | TGTGCCAGCAGCCCGACTATCAAAACTAGCGGGGCATCCTACGAGCAGTACTTC
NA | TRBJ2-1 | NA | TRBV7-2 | CASSLDRNKQFF | TGTGCCAGCAGCCTGGACCGCAATAAGCAGTTCTTC
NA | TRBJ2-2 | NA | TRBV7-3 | CASSSQMNTGELFF | TGTGCCAGCAGCTCCCAGATGAACACCGGGGAGCTGTTTTTT
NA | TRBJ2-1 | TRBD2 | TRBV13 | CASSYSGRALDEQFF | TGTGCCAGCAGCTATAGCGGGAGGGCCTTGGATGAGCAGTTCTTC
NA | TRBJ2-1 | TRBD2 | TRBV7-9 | CASSLGLAGVVGNEQFF | TGTGCCAGCAGCTTAGGACTAGCGGGAGTTGTCGGCAATGAGCAGTTCTTC
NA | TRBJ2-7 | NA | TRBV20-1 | CSARSDYEQYF | TGCAGTGCTAGAAGCGACTACGAGCAGTACTTC
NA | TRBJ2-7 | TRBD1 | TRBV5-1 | CASSNRTGAYEQYF | TGCGCCAGCAGCAACCGGACAGGGGCCTACGAGCAGTACTTC
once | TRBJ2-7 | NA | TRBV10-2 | CASSEGGYEQYF | TGCGCCAGCAGTGAGGGAGGATACGAGCAGTACTTC
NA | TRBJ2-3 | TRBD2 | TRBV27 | CASSFGVAGGTDTQYF | TGTGCCAGCAGTTTTGGGGTTGCGGGAGGCACAGATACGCAGTATTTT
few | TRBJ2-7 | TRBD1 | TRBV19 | CASSKLGQGFYEQYF | TGTGCCAGTAGTAAGTTGGGACAGGGCTTCTACGAGCAGTACTTC
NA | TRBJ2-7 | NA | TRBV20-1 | CSAPTGYEQYF | TGCAGTGCACCTACAGGGTACGAGCAGTACTTC
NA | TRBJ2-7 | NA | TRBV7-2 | CASTRGGYEQYF | TGTGCCAGCACCCGGGGTGGATACGAGCAGTACTTC
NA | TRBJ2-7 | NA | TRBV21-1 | CASSPRTGVDYEQYF | TGTGCCAGCAGCCCCCGGACAGGGGTGGACTACGAGCAGTACTTC
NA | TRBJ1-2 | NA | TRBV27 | CASSLYLGANYGYTF | TGTGCCAGCAGTTTATATTTGGGTGCTAACTATGGCTACACCTTC
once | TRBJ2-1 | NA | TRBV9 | CASSRVNSYNEQFF | TGTGCCAGCAGTAGGGTTAACTCCTACAATGAGCAGTTCTTC
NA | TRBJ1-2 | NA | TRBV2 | CASSEESYYGYTF | TGTGCCAGCAGTGAAGAGAGTTACTATGGCTACACCTTC
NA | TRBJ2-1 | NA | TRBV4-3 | CASSQYNEQFF | TGCGCCAGCAGCCAATACAATGAGCAGTTCTTC
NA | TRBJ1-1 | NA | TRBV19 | CASSTLGRDGEAFF | TGTGCCAGTAGTACCCTCGGGAGGGACGGTGAAGCTTTCTTT